This T cell receptor beta chain was obtained from a study of blood T cell repertoires in COVID-19. Sequencing used immunoSEQ multiplex PCR; TCRdb keeps in-frame clones, though not all of them. The sample contains roughly 670,000 clones, 80% to 90% of which appear only once. CDR1 and CDR2 from the germline V gene are SGHAT and FQNNGV. V trimming: 1 base; J trimming: 0 bases; junction bases outside the gene matches: 11. This CDR3 has 19 residues. Material for sequencing was peripheral blood. The TCR originated in a woman aged 18-29 years with acute or convalescent COVID-19. This chain joins TRBV11-2 and TRBJ2-1; 8 nucleotides align to TRBD2. CDR3 sequence: CASSLGWDRGTSSYNEQFF. CDR3 bases: TGTGCCAGCAGCTTAGGGTGGGACCGGGGGACTAGCTCCTACAATGAGCAGTTCTTC.